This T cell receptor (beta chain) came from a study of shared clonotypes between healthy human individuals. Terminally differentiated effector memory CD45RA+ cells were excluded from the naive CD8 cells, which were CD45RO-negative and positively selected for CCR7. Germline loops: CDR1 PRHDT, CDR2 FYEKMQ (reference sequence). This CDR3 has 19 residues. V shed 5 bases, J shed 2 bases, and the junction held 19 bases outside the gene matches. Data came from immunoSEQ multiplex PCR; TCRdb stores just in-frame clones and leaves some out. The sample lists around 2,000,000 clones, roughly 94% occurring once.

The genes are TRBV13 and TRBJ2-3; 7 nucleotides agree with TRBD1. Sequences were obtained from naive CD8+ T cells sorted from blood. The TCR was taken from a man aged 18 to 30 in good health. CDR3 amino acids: CASSAGTEAMGAFTDTQYF. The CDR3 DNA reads TGTGCCAGCAGCGCTGGGACAGAAGCTATGGGGGCTTTCACAGATACGCAGTATTTT.